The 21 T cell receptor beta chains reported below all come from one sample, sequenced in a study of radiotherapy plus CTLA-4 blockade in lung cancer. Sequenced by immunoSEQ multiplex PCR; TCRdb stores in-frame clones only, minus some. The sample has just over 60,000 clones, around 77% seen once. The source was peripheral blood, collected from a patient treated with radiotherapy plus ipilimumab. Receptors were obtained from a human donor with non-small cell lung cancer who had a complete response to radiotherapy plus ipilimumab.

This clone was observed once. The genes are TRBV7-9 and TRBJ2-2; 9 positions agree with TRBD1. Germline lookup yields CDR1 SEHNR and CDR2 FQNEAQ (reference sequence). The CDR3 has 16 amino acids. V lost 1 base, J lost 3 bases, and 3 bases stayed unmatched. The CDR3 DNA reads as TGTGCCAGCAGCTTAGAACAGGGGGCTTACACCGGGGAGCTGTTTTTT. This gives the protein CASSLEQGAYTGELFF.

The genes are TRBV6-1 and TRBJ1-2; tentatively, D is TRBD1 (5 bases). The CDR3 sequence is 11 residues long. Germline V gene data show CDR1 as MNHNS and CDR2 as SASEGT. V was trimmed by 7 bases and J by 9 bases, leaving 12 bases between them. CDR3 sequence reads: CASISQGSYTF. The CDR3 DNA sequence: TGTGCCAGCATAAGTCAGGGAAGCTACACCTTC.

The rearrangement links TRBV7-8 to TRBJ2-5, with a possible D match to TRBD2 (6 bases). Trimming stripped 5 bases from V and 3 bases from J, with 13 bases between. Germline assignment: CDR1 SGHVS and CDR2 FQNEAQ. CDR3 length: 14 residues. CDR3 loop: CASSPRWGEETQYF. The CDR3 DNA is TGTGCCAGCAGCCCCCGCTGGGGGGAAGAGACCCAGTACTTC.

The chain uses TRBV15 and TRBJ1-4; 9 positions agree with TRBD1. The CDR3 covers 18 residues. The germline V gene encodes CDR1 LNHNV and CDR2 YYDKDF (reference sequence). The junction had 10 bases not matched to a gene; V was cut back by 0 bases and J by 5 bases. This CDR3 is CATSRDSRTGGMNEKLFF. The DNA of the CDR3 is TGTGCCACCAGCAGAGATTCGAGAACAGGGGGCATGAATGAAAAACTGTTTTTT.

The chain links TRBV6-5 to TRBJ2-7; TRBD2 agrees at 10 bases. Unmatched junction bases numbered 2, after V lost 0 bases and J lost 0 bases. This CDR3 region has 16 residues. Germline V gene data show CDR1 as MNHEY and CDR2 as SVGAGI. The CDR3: CASSYSASGGSYEQYF. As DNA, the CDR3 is TGTGCCAGCAGTTACTCGGCTAGCGGGGGCTCCTACGAGCAGTACTTC.

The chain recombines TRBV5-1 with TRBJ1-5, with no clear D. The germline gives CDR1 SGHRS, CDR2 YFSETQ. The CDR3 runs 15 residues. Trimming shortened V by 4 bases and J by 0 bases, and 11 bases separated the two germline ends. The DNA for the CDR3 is TGCGCCAGCAGCGTCGAAGGGAATAGCAATCAGCCCCAGCATTTT. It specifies CASSVEGNSNQPQHF.

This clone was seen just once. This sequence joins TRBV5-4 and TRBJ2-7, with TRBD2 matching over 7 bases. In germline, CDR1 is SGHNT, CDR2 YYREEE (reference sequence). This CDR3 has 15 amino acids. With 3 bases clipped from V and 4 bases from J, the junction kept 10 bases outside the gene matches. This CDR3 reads CASSSIGLADYEQYF. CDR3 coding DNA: TGTGCCAGCAGCTCCATAGGGCTAGCGGATTACGAGCAGTACTTC. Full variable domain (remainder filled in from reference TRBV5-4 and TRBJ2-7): ETGVTQSPTHLIKTRGQQVTLRCSSQSGHNTVSWYQQALGQGPQFIFQYYREEENGRGNFPPRFSGLQFPNYSSELNVNALELDDSALYLCASSSIGLADYEQYFGPGTRLTVT.

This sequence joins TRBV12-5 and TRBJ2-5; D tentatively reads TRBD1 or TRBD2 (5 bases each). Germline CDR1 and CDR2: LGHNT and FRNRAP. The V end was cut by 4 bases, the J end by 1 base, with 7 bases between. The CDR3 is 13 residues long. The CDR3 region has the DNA TGTGCTAGTGGTTCGGGGACCCAAGAGACCCAGTACTTC. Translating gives CASGSGTQETQYF.

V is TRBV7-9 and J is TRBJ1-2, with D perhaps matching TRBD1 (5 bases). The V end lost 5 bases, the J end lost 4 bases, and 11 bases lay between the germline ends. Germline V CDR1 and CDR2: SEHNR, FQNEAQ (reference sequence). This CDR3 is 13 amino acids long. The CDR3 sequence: CASSPTEIYGYTF. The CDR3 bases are TGTGCCAGCAGCCCGACAGAGATCTATGGCTACACCTTC.

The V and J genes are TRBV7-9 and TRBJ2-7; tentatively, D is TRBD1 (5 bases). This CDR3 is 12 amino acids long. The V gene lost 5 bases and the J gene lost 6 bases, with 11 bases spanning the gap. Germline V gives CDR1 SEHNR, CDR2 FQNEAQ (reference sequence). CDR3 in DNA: TGTGCCAGCAGCGTTGGGGCCGTCGAGCAGTACTTC. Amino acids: CASSVGAVEQYF. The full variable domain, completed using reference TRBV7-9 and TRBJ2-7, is DTGVSQNPRHKITKRGQNVTFRCDPISEHNRLYWYRQTLGQGPEFLTYFQNEAQLEKSRLLSDRFSAERPKGSFSTLEIQRTEQGDSAMYLCASSVGAVEQYFGPGTRLTVT.

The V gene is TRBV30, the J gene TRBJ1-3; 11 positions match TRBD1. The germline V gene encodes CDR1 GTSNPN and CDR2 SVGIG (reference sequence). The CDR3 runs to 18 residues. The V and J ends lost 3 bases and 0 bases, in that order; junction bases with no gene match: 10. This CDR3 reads CAWSPGQGVFSSGNTIYF. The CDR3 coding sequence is TGTGCCTGGAGCCCGGGACAGGGGGTTTTTAGCTCTGGAAACACCATATATTTT.

CDR3 amino acids: CASSPREGIETQYF. The CDR3 DNA follows: TGTGCCAGCAGCCCCCGGGAGGGGATTGAGACCCAGTACTTC. This sequence joins TRBV7-2 and TRBJ2-5; 8 bases match TRBD2. The germline V gene encodes CDR1 SGHTA and CDR2 FQGNSA. J was trimmed by 5 bases and V by 5 bases; bases with no gene match: 7. This CDR3 has 14 residues.

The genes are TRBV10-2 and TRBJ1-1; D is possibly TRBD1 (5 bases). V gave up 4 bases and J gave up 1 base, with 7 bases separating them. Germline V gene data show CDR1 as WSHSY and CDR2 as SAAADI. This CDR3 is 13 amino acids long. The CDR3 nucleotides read TGCGCCAGCAGTGTACAGGCGAACACTGAAGCTTTCTTT. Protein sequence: CASSVQANTEAFF.

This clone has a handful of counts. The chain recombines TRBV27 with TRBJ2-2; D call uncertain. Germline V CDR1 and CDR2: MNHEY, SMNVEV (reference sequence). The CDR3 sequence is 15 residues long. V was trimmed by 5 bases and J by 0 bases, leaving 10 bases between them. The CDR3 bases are TGTGCCAGCAGTCCCTGGCGGACGAACACCGGGGAGCTGTTTTTT. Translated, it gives CASSPWRTNTGELFF.

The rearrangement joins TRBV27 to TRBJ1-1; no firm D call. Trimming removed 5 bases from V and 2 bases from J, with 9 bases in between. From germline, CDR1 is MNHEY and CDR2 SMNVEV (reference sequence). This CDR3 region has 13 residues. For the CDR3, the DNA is TGTGCCAGCAGTCCCAGAGTAAACACTGAAGCTTTCTTT. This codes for CASSPRVNTEAFF.

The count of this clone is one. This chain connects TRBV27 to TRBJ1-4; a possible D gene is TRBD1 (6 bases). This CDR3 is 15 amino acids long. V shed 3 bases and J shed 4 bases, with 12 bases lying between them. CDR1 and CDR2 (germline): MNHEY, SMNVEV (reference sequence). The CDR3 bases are TGTGCCAGCAGTTTGGGGGCCGTTAGTAATGAAAAACTGTTTTTT. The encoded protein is CASSLGAVSNEKLFF.

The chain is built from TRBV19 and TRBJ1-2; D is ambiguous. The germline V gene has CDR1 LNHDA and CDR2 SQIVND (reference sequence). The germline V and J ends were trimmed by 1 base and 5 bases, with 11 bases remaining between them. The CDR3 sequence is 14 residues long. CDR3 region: CASSIGRQIYGYTF. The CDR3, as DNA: TGTGCCAGTAGTATAGGGCGGCAGATATATGGCTACACCTTC.

The CDR3 sequence is CASSIQPTSGGGNEQFF. As DNA, the CDR3 is TGTGCCAGTAGTATACAGCCCACTAGCGGGGGGGGGAATGAGCAGTTCTTC. V usage is TRBV19 and J usage is TRBJ2-1; 13 nucleotides line up with TRBD2. V shed 2 bases and J 7 bases; nucleotides not matched to a gene: 8. The CDR3 loop spans 17 amino acids. The germline V gene has CDR1 LNHDA and CDR2 SQIVND (reference sequence).

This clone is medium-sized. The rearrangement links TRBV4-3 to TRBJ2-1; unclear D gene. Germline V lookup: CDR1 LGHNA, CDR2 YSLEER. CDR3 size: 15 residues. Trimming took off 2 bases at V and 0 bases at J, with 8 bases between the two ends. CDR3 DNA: TGCGCCAGCAGCCAATGGGGTAGCTCCTACAATGAGCAGTTCTTC. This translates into CASSQWGSSYNEQFF.

The CDR3 sequence: CASSPHRDRANIQYF. The CDR3 region has the DNA TGTGCCAGCAGTCCACACCGGGACAGGGCGAACATTCAGTACTTC. V and J are TRBV27 and TRBJ2-4, with TRBD1 identical over 9 bases. Per germline, CDR1 MNHEY and CDR2 SMNVEV (reference sequence). The CDR3 contains 15 residues. The V gene end was trimmed by 5 bases and the J gene end by 7 bases; junction bases not matched to a gene: 9.

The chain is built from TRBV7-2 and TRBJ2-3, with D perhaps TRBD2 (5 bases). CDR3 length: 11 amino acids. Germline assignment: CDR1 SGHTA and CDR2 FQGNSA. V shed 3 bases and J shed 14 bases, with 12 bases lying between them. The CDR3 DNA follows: TGTGCCAGCAGCTTGGGGTTAAGCGGGTATTTT. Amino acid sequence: CASSLGLSGYF.